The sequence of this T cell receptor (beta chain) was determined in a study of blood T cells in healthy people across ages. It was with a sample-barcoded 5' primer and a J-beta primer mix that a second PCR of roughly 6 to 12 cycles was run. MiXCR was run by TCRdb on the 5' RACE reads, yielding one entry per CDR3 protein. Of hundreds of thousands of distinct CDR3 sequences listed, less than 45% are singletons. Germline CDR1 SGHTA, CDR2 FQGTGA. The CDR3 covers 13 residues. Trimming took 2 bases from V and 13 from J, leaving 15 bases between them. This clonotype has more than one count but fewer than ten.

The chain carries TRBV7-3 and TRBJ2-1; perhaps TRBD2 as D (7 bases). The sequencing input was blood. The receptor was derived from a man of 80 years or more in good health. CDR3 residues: CASSLDVRGGQFF. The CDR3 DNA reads TGTGCCAGCAGCTTAGACGTGAGGGGGGGACAGTTCTTC.